What follows describes a single TCR beta chain. Libraries were prepared by immunoSEQ multiplex PCR; TCRdb keeps only in-frame clonotypes and omits some of them. The profile shows 150,000 or so clones, 83% of them singletons. Seattle cases were enrolled at active infection and followed longitudinally. CDR3 length equals 14 residues. Looked up from germline, CDR1 is SGDLS and CDR2 is YYNGEE. V lost 3 bases and J lost 1, with 8 bases in between. The data derive from a study of blood T cell repertoires in COVID-19. The chain combines TRBV9 with TRBJ1-3, with a possible D match to TRBD1 (5 bases). This TCR was sampled from a woman aged 55-69 years with COVID-19, enrolled during active disease. The sequencing input was peripheral blood. This chain's CDR3 is CASSAGTSGNTIYF. In DNA form, the CDR3 reads TGTGCCAGCAGCGCGGGGACTTCTGGAAACACCATATATTTT.